The rows below give T cell receptor beta chains drawn from one sample of a study of siplizumab effects on memory and regulatory T cells. Some clones are missing from TCRdb's copy, which holds only in-frame ones; the method was immunoSEQ multiplex PCR. The sample includes some 110,000 clones, roughly 94% of them seen just once. The source material was non-Treg CD4+ T cells sorted from blood. These receptors all come from a human donor in good health. Both conserved end residues are part of each CDR3. The D gene is left open where the match is weak.

TRBV27	TRBJ2-4	-	CASSKDSLAKNIQYF
TRBV29-1	TRBJ1-1	-	CSVEPLRGTEAFF
TRBV2	TRBJ1-1	-	CASSDYRRNTEAFF
TRBV18	TRBJ2-7	TRBD2	CASSPGTSGSYEQYF
TRBV13	TRBJ2-2	-	CASSLDRQVPGELFF
TRBV5-8	TRBJ2-7	TRBD1	CASSTGTGAYEQYF
TRBV7-9	TRBJ2-7	-	CASSLVRGGTYEQYF
TRBV18	TRBJ1-6	-	CASSPNRPPAGGHNSPLHF
TRBV29-1	TRBJ1-1	-	CSVDGQLNTEAFF
TRBV30	TRBJ2-2	-	CAWSFSLNTGELFF
TRBV5-6	TRBJ2-7	-	CASSLAGDRAEQYF
TRBV6-5	TRBJ1-1	-	CASLNSQGGDTEAFF
TRBV6-1	TRBJ2-1	-	CASSEAHEQFF
TRBV28	TRBJ1-4	TRBD1	CATRGQSNEKLFF
TRBV15	TRBJ2-2	-	CATSPGGRTGELFF
TRBV5-6	TRBJ1-2	TRBD1	CASSPGTGTNYGYTF
TRBV7-9	TRBJ1-5	TRBD1	CASSLGGQPNQPQHF
TRBV5-5	TRBJ1-1	-	CASSLGQPLNTEAFF
TRBV11-2	TRBJ2-1	-	CASKPSLNPIYNEQFF
TRBV7-2	TRBJ2-5	-	CASSPRVVETQYF
TRBV18	TRBJ2-5	-	CASSQSPGVETQYF
TRBV5-6	TRBJ1-5	-	CASSAVYSNQPQHF
TRBV5-1	TRBJ1-5	-	CASSLLGNQPQHF
TRBV19	TRBJ2-7	-	CASSTTRDGYEQYF
TRBV28	TRBJ2-3	TRBD2	CASSLGGVSDTQYF
TRBV7-9	TRBJ1-3	-	CAVRAGRQDTIYF
TRBV2	TRBJ1-5	-	CASMGSYNQPQHF
TRBV7-2	TRBJ2-1	-	CASSPRNPITYNEQFF
TRBV10-3	TRBJ1-2	TRBD1	CAISTSGTGGILGYTF
TRBV7-9	TRBJ2-7	TRBD2	CASSLTQGTSATYEQYF
TRBV7-9	TRBJ2-5	-	CASSPRAQETQYF
TRBV25-1	TRBJ2-3	-	CASSDTSGTDTQYF
TRBV6-1	TRBJ1-4	TRBD1	CASKPLTGVNEKLFF
TRBV7-3	TRBJ1-4	TRBD1	CASSTRSGTGPHNEKLFF
TRBV5-1	TRBJ1-1	-	CASSLMGPESVEGPFF
TRBV5-4	TRBJ1-2	TRBD1	CASSLLTGGIYGYTF
TRBV11-3	TRBJ2-7	TRBD2	CASSREPGLAGEQYF
TRBV18	TRBJ2-7	-	CASSPLPGVRSYEQYF
TRBV7-2	TRBJ2-7	TRBD2	CASSLDGGAYEQYF